These 27 T cell receptor beta chains came from one sample sequenced in a study of blood T cell repertoires in COVID-19. Clones were read by immunoSEQ multiplex PCR, and TCRdb kept only the in-frame ones, dropping some. The table has 200,000 to 300,000 clones, 85% to 90% seen once. Sequencing was done on a sample of peripheral blood. These receptors were taken from a woman in her 40s with acute or convalescent COVID-19.

The J gene is TRBJ1-1, the V gene TRBV19, with no clear D. Germline assignment: CDR1 LNHDA and CDR2 SQIVND (reference sequence). This CDR3 has 15 amino acids. The ends were cut back, 5 bases at V and 1 base at J, with 14 bases in the middle. For the CDR3, the DNA is TGTGCCAGTAGTTTTACCACGGTTGGGAACACTGAAGCTTTCTTT. Amino acids: CASSFTTVGNTEAFF.

The gene calls are TRBV3-1 (or the pseudogene TRBV3-2) and TRBJ1-2; no reliable D call. This CDR3 contains 13 residues. Germline V gives CDR1 LGHDT, CDR2 YNNKEL (reference sequence). Trimming took off 4 bases at V and 4 bases at J, with 10 bases between the two ends. CDR3 region: CASSREYGYGYTF. Here the CDR3 DNA reads TGTGCCAGCAGCCGGGAGTACGGCTATGGCTACACCTTC.

The chain uses TRBV24-1 and TRBJ2-1, with 9 bases that match TRBD2. Germline-derived CDR1 and CDR2 are KGHDR and SFDVKD. J was trimmed by 7 bases and V by 5 bases; bases with no gene match: 5. The CDR3 has 14 residues. The CDR3 spells CATSGEAGGNEQFF. CDR3 coding DNA: TGTGCCACCAGTGGGGAAGCGGGGGGTAATGAGCAGTTCTTC.

CDR3 nucleotide sequence: TGTGCCAGCAGTTACGGCGGGACGGTTGAAGCTTTCTTT. Its translation: CASSYGGTVEAFF. The chain recombines TRBV6-5 with TRBJ1-1; D possibly corresponds to TRBD1 (5 bases). Germline-derived CDR1 and CDR2 are MNHEY and SVGAGI. V was clipped by 2 bases and J by 7 bases, with 11 bases between them. This CDR3 is 13 amino acids long.

This rearrangement joins TRBV11-2 to TRBJ1-2; D is perhaps TRBD1 (5 bases). Germline-derived CDR1 and CDR2 are SGHAT and FQNNGV. The CDR3 length is 12 residues. The ends were cut back, 5 bases at V and 7 bases at J, with 11 bases in the middle. The CDR3 protein is CASSNRGGGYTF. The CDR3 DNA sequence: TGTGCCAGCAGCAATCGGGGGGGTGGCTACACCTTC.

The genes are TRBV5-1 and TRBJ2-7, with 7 bases fitting TRBD1. V trimming: 3 bases; J trimming: 3 bases; junction bases outside the gene matches: 9. Germline V lookup: CDR1 SGHRS, CDR2 YFSETQ. CDR3 length: 15 residues. In DNA, the CDR3 is TGCGCCAGCAGCTATGGGGGACAGCCGAACTACGAGCAGTACGTC. Encoded protein: CASSYGGQPNYEQYV.

The chain has TRBV12-3 or TRBV12-4 and TRBJ1-1, with D maybe TRBD1 (6 bases). The CDR3 runs to 13 residues. Trimming pared 7 bases from V and 4 bases from J, leaving 13 bases between. The CDR3 region has the DNA TGTGCCAGCACCCAGCAGGGGCGCACTGAAGCTTTCTTT. It encodes CASTQQGRTEAFF.

The rearrangement joins TRBV5-1 to TRBJ1-1; 7 bases map to TRBD1. J gave up 8 bases and V 0 bases, and 4 bases lay outside the gene matches. The CDR3 covers 13 residues. Per the germline V gene, CDR1 is SGHRS and CDR2 is YFSETQ. CDR3 sequence: CASSLETGWEAFF. For the CDR3, the DNA is TGCGCCAGCAGCTTGGAGACAGGGTGGGAAGCTTTCTTT.

This chain joins TRBV2 and TRBJ1-2; 8 bases are a match to TRBD1. The length of the CDR3 is 16 residues. CDR1 and CDR2 from the germline V gene are SNHLY and FYNNEI. Trimming removed 3 bases from V and 2 bases from J; junction bases left unmatched: 8. The CDR3 DNA is TGTGCCAGCAGTGAGCCTCAGGGGGCCCCGAACTATGGCTACACCTTC. Its translation is CASSEPQGAPNYGYTF.

The chain couples TRBV11-2 to TRBJ2-3; D ambiguous. V lost 5 bases and J 3 bases, leaving 12 bases between the germline ends. Germline loops: CDR1 SGHAT, CDR2 FQNNGV. This CDR3 has 14 amino acids. The CDR3 coding sequence is TGTGCCAGCAGCGCTCCCCCCCAGACAGATACGCAGTATTTT. Translation: CASSAPPQTDTQYF.

This chain uses TRBV7-9 with TRBJ1-2; tentative D call: TRBD1 (6 bases). The V end was cut by 1 base, the J end by 7 bases, with 19 bases between. The CDR3 contains 16 residues. Germline loops: CDR1 SEHNR, CDR2 FQNEAQ (reference sequence). The CDR3 coding sequence is TGTGCCAGCAGCTTAGAGTTGGCGGGGGACACAGGTGGCTACACCTTC. Translation: CASSLELAGDTGGYTF.

This chain joins TRBV5-5 and TRBJ2-6; 7 positions match TRBD2. Germline CDR1 and CDR2: SGHKS and YYEKEE (reference sequence). The CDR3 has 14 residues. Trimming cost V 6 bases and J 4 bases; bases outside gene matches: 4. DNA of the CDR3: TGTGCCAGCACCAGGGAGGGCGGGGCCAACGTCCTGACTTTC. Encoded protein: CASTREGGANVLTF.

The chain joins TRBV6-4 to TRBJ2-1, with D possibly matching TRBD1 (5 bases). V was trimmed by 0 bases and J by 8 bases, leaving 14 bases between them. CDR1 and CDR2 (germline): MRHNA, SNTAGT. The CDR3 has 15 amino acids. CDR3 amino acids: CASSDSPGSRDEQFF. In nucleotides, the CDR3 is TGTGCCAGCAGTGACTCCCCAGGGTCGAGAGATGAGCAGTTCTTC.

The rearrangement uses TRBV27 and TRBJ2-7; 8 positions match TRBD2. CDR1 is MNHEY and CDR2 is SMNVEV in the germline V gene (reference sequence). The V gene end was trimmed by 3 bases and the J gene end by 3 bases; junction bases not matched to a gene: 13. The CDR3 length is 17 residues. The CDR3 reads CASSLGPRGGHDYEQYV. Written as DNA, the CDR3 is TGTGCCAGCAGTTTGGGTCCCCGGGGGGGCCATGACTACGAGCAGTACGTC.

V gene TRBV2 combines with J gene TRBJ1-6; D unresolved. Trimming shortened V by 4 bases and J by 8 bases, and 15 bases separated the two germline ends. CDR1 is SNHLY and CDR2 is FYNNEI in the germline V gene. The CDR3 is 15 amino acids. CDR3: CASSGEPGRYSPLHF. The CDR3 bases are TGTGCCAGCAGTGGGGAACCGGGGAGATATTCACCCCTCCACTTT.

This chain uses TRBV5-6 with TRBJ2-6; the D gene is possibly TRBD1 (6 bases). V was trimmed by 6 bases and J by 4 bases, leaving 11 bases between them. Germline values: CDR1 SGHDT, CDR2 YYEEEE. CDR3 length equals 14 residues. CDR3 residues: CASNYGTGANVLTF. The CDR3 coding sequence is TGTGCCAGCAATTACGGGACAGGGGCCAACGTCCTGACTTTC.

With respect to this clone: The same CDR3 can be traced to other DNA sequences in this sample. This chain uses TRBV5-1 with TRBJ2-2; TRBD2 matches at 12 bases. The V segment lost 0 bases and the J segment 6 bases; nucleotides outside the gene matches: 3. This CDR3 comprises 16 residues. Germline assignment: CDR1 SGHRS and CDR2 YFSETQ. The CDR3: CASSLDPSGGAGELFF. The CDR3 nucleotides are TGCGCCAGCAGCTTGGATCCTAGCGGGGGGGCCGGGGAGCTGTTTTTT. Using reference TRBV5-1 and TRBJ2-2 for the parts outside the CDR3, the full variable domain is KAGVTQTPRYLIKTRGQQVTLSCSPISGHRSVSWYQQTPGQGLQFLFEYFSETQRNKGNFPGRFSGRQFSNSRSEMNVSTLELGDSALYLCASSLDPSGGAGELFFGEGSRLTVL.

This chain links TRBV4-2 with TRBJ2-7; 9 bases line up with TRBD1. Germline V gives CDR1 LGHNA, CDR2 YNFKEQ. This CDR3 is built from 17 residues. After removal of 4 bases from V and 5 bases from J, the junction contained 15 bases not matched to a gene. CDR3 sequence reads: CASSLRPLYGTGNEQYV. CDR3 in DNA: TGTGCCAGCAGCCTAAGGCCCCTTTATGGGACAGGGAACGAGCAGTACGTC.

The chain recombines TRBV12-3 or TRBV12-4 with TRBJ1-1, with D possibly TRBD1 on 6 matching bases. V shed 3 bases and J shed 8 bases, with 13 bases lying between them. The CDR3 totals 13 residues. The CDR3 here is CASSFRVDREAFF. Written as DNA, the CDR3 is TGTGCCAGCAGTTTTCGGGTAGACAGGGAAGCTTTCTTT.

The V and J genes are TRBV7-3 and TRBJ2-6; 12 bases map to TRBD2. The V and J ends lost 5 bases and 0 bases, in that order; junction bases with no gene match: 2. From germline, CDR1 is SGHTA and CDR2 FQGTGA. This CDR3 comprises 17 residues. Here the CDR3 reads CASSTTSGSSGANVLTF. DNA for the CDR3: TGTGCCAGCAGCACGACTAGCGGGAGCTCTGGGGCCAACGTCCTGACTTTC.

The chain uses TRBV14 and TRBJ2-3; D perhaps matches TRBD2 (5 bases). Germline V gene sequence: CDR1 SGHDN, CDR2 FVKESK. V lost 4 bases to trimming and J lost 2 bases, with 10 bases between them. The CDR3 extends over 14 amino acids. CDR3 sequence reads: CASSRLQDTDTQYF. The CDR3 coding sequence is TGTGCCAGCAGCCGACTACAAGACACAGATACGCAGTATTTT.

As for this clone: The sample contains more than one DNA sequence encoding this CDR3. This rearrangement joins TRBV11-2 to TRBJ1-2; possible D gene TRBD1, 5 bases. V dropped 1 base and J dropped 7 bases, with 10 bases sitting between them. Germline CDR1 and CDR2: SGHAT and FQNNGV. This CDR3 has 13 residues. The CDR3 DNA reads as TGTGCCAGCAGCTTAGCGGGGGGTGGTGGCTACACCTTC. It is translated as CASSLAGGGGYTF.

Only one count was recorded for this clone. The chain employs TRBV4-1 and TRBJ1-1; D remains unclear. CDR1 and CDR2 (germline): MGHRA, YSYEKL. V was shortened by 4 bases and J by 0 bases, with 9 bases between the two germline ends. This CDR3 spans 14 amino acids. The CDR3 loop is CASSPRGLNTEAFF. In DNA, the CDR3 is TGCGCCAGCAGCCCCCGAGGGCTGAACACTGAAGCTTTCTTT.

V and J are TRBV3-1 (or the pseudogene TRBV3-2) and TRBJ2-1; perhaps TRBD2 as D (5 bases). V was pared by 0 bases and J by 9 bases, with 12 bases between. The germline V gene encodes CDR1 LGHDT and CDR2 YNNKEL (reference sequence). The CDR3 loop spans 14 amino acids. The CDR3 DNA reads as TGTGCCAGCAGCCAAGATTTAGCGAGAAGTGAGCAGTTCTTC. This encodes CASSQDLARSEQFF.

The J gene is TRBJ1-5, the V gene TRBV15; tentatively, D is TRBD1 (5 bases). This CDR3 spans 15 amino acids. Trimming left V 1 base short and J 1 base short, with 8 bases between. Germline CDR1 is LNHNV and CDR2 is YYDKDF (reference sequence). Here the CDR3 reads CATSRVGASNQPQHF. CDR3 coding DNA: TGTGCCACCAGCAGAGTAGGGGCAAGCAATCAGCCCCAGCATTTT.

This clone was detected once. The genes are TRBV19 and TRBJ1-4; D possibly corresponds to TRBD1 (5 bases). The CDR3 sequence is 14 residues long. V was cut by 6 bases and J by 7 bases, with 15 bases left in between. Germline-derived CDR1 and CDR2 are LNHDA and SQIVND (reference sequence). CDR3 bases: TGTGCCAGTAGCCGGGGGATCTTTGGTGAAAAACTGTTTTTT. Its protein product is CASSRGIFGEKLFF.

This rearrangement joins TRBV7-2 to TRBJ2-1; weak D call: TRBD2 (6 bases). V was pared by 4 bases and J by 8 bases, with 9 bases between. CDR1 and CDR2 (germline): SGHTA, FQGNSA. The CDR3 sequence is 12 residues long. The CDR3 DNA follows: TGTGCCAGCAGCTGGGGACTGGATGAGCAGTTCTTC. Translated: CASSWGLDEQFF.